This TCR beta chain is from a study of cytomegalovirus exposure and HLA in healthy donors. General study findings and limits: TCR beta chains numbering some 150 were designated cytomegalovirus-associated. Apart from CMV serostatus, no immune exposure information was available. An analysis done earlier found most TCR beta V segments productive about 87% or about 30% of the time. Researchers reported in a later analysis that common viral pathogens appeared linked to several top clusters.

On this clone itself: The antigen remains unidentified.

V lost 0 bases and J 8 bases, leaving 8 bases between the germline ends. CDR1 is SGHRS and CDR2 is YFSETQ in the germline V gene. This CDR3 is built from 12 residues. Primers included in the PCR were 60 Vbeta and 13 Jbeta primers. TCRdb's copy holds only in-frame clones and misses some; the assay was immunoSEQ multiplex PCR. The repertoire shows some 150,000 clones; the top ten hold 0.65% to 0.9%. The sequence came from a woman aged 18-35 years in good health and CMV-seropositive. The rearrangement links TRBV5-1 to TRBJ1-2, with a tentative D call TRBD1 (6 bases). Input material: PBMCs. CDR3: CASSLEGGGYTF. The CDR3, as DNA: TGCGCCAGCAGCTTGGAAGGGGGAGGCTACACCTTC. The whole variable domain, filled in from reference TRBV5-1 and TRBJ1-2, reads KAGVTQTPRYLIKTRGQQVTLSCSPISGHRSVSWYQQTPGQGLQFLFEYFSETQRNKGNFPGRFSGRQFSNSRSEMNVSTLELGDSALYLCASSLEGGGYTFGSGTRLTVV.